The rows below give T cell receptor beta chains drawn from one sample of a study of T cells in Graves' hyperthyroidism and ophthalmopathy. MiXCR, applied by TCRdb to the multiplex PCR reads, yields one record per CDR3 protein. In the table there are around 240,000 distinct CDR3 sequences, about 16% of which are singletons. The sequencing sample was made of blood. These receptors all stem from a woman between 18 and 29 years old with Graves' ophthalmopathy. The CDR3 runs from the conserved cysteine through the conserved F or W. D genes are given only for firm matches. Only part of the rows carry a size: once, few, many, or a class if the clone is expanded.

V gene	clone size	J gene	D gene	CDR3 length	CDR3 protein	CDR3 DNA
TRBV11-2	many	TRBJ2-7	NA	14	CASSLVSGVYEQYF	TGTGCCAGCAGCTTAGTTTCGGGAGTTTACGAGCAGTACTTC
TRBV5-1	many	TRBJ1-6	TRBD1	15	CASSLGQGAGSPLHF	TGCGCCAGCAGCTTGGGGCAGGGGGCCGGATCACCCCTCCACTTT
TRBV7-3	many	TRBJ1-3	TRBD1	16	CASSPRDRVFGNTIYF	TGTGCCAGCAGCCCTAGGGACAGGGTTTTTGGAAACACCATATATTTT
TRBV20-1	many	TRBJ2-5	TRBD2	13	CSASGGGHETQYF	TGCAGTGCTAGCGGGGGGGGGCATGAGACCCAGTACTTC
TRBV6-2/TRBV6-3	many	TRBJ2-3	TRBD2	17	CASSHRASGMRTDTQYF	TGTGCCAGCAGTCACCGAGCTAGCGGGATGAGGACAGATACGCAGTATTTT
TRBV19	many	TRBJ1-2	TRBD1	15	CASSTRTGANYGYTF	TGTGCCAGTAGTACACGGACAGGAGCCAACTATGGCTACACCTTC
TRBV5-6	many	TRBJ1-2	TRBD1	14	CASSVPGTEYGYTF	TGTGCCAGCAGCGTACCCGGGACAGAGTATGGCTACACCTTC
TRBV19	NA	TRBJ1-2	TRBD1	13	CASSITGTGGYTF	TGTGCCAGTAGTATAACCGGGACAGGGGGCTACACCTTC
TRBV4-2	NA	TRBJ1-6	NA	15	CASSQGTSGWPPLHF	TGTGCCAGCAGCCAAGGGACATCGGGATGGCCACCCCTCCACTTT
TRBV11-2	many	TRBJ1-3	NA	15	CASSGGPYSGNTIYF	TGTGCCAGCAGCGGGGGACCCTACTCTGGAAACACCATATATTTT
TRBV15	NA	TRBJ1-5	NA	17	CATSRDRKQFFNQPQHF	TGTGCCACCAGCAGAGATCGAAAACAGTTCTTCAATCAGCCCCAGCATTTT
TRBV6-1	many	TRBJ2-7	TRBD1	14	CASSYGQGTYEQYF	TGTGCCAGCAGTTACGGACAGGGGACCTACGAGCAGTACTTC
TRBV7-9	many	TRBJ1-1	TRBD1	16	CASFNRGPLVNTEAFF	TGTGCCAGCTTTAACAGGGGACCGCTCGTGAACACTGAAGCTTTCTTT
TRBV27	many	TRBJ2-2	NA	16	CASCPRLGTNTGELFF	TGTGCCAGCTGTCCTAGACTAGGAACCAACACCGGGGAGCTGTTTTTT
TRBV12-3/TRBV12-4	many	TRBJ2-1	NA	12	CASSLRGSEQFF	TGTGCCAGCAGTTTACGGGGTAGTGAGCAGTTCTTC
TRBV2	many	TRBJ1-1	NA	15	CASISKGIGGTEAFF	TGTGCCAGCATCTCTAAGGGAATCGGGGGAACTGAAGCTTTCTTT
TRBV2	once	TRBJ2-1	TRBD2	14	CARAGTSGYNEQFF	TGTGCCAGGGCTGGGACTAGCGGCTACAATGAGCAGTTCTTC
TRBV7-8	many	TRBJ1-2	NA	17	CASSTRDYREFNYGYTF	TGTGCCAGCAGCACTAGAGACTACAGGGAATTTAACTATGGCTACACCTTC
TRBV12-3/TRBV12-4	NA	TRBJ2-7	TRBD2	17	CASSPSGTSGRSYEQYF	TGTGCCAGCAGTCCGTCCGGGACTAGCGGGAGATCCTACGAGCAGTACTTC
TRBV13	few	TRBJ2-1	NA	14	CAGSYRDPRPEQFF	TGTGCCGGCAGCTACCGGGACCCTAGACCTGAGCAGTTCTTC
TRBV5-1	NA	TRBJ2-7	TRBD1	14	CASSAGTVAYEQYF	TGCGCCAGCAGCGCCGGGACAGTTGCCTACGAGCAGTACTTC
TRBV14	many	TRBJ2-1	NA	17	CASSQVGLKDFYNEQFF	TGTGCCAGCAGCCAAGTCGGGCTCAAGGATTTCTACAATGAGCAGTTCTTC
TRBV2	NA	TRBJ2-5	TRBD2	16	CASSTTRLAGGETQYF	TGTGCCAGCAGTACTACAAGACTAGCGGGAGGTGAGACCCAGTACTTC
TRBV28	many	TRBJ2-5	TRBD1	15	CASSPGTGGVETQYF	TGTGCCAGCAGTCCCGGGACAGGGGGCGTCGAGACCCAGTACTTC
TRBV5-5	NA	TRBJ1-2	TRBD1	15	CASSLGDSPNYGYTF	TGTGCCAGCAGCTTGGGGGACAGTCCAAACTATGGCTACACCTTC
TRBV29-1	many	TRBJ1-1	NA	14	CSLRHGQRNTEAFF	TGCAGCTTACGACACGGGCAACGGAACACTGAAGCTTTCTTT
TRBV7-6	many	TRBJ2-1	TRBD2	19	CASSLGLAGGSSSYNEQFF	TGTGCCAGCAGCCTCGGACTAGCGGGGGGCTCGAGCTCCTACAATGAGCAGTTCTTC
TRBV28	NA	TRBJ2-1	TRBD2	16	CASSLIRTSGRYEQFF	TGTGCCAGCAGTTTAATCCGGACTAGCGGGAGGTATGAGCAGTTCTTC
TRBV28	NA	TRBJ1-5	NA	14	CASRTGVLNQPQHF	TGTGCCAGCAGGACAGGTGTCCTCAATCAGCCCCAGCATTTT
TRBV5-1	many	TRBJ2-3	NA	13	CASSLAGTDTQYF	TGTGCCAGCAGTTTAGCCGGCACAGATACGCAGTATTTT
TRBV12-3/TRBV12-4	many	TRBJ2-1	TRBD2	15	CASTHPGGMYNEQFF	TGTGCCAGCACTCATCCGGGGGGGATGTACAATGAGCAGTTCTTC
TRBV27	many	TRBJ1-1	NA	13	CASSSRLYTEAFF	TGTGCCAGCAGTTCGAGACTATACACTGAAGCTTTCTTT
TRBV5-1	many	TRBJ2-2	TRBD2	17	CASSFGLSGKQAGELFF	TGCGCCAGCAGCTTTGGGCTTAGCGGGAAACAGGCCGGGGAGCTGTTTTTT
TRBV7-3	many	TRBJ2-7	NA	13	CASSSHPSYEQYF	TGTGCCAGCAGCTCCCACCCATCCTACGAGCAGTACTTC
TRBV12-3/TRBV12-4	many	TRBJ2-5	TRBD1	15	CASSLGGQTQETQYF	TGTGCCAGCAGTTTAGGGGGACAGACCCAAGAGACCCAGTACTTC
TRBV29-1	many	TRBJ1-2	NA	12	CSVVSTAYGYTF	TGCAGCGTTGTGTCGACAGCCTATGGCTACACCTTC
TRBV11-3	few	TRBJ1-6	TRBD1	17	CASSYDRGVSYNSPLHF	TGTGCCAGCAGCTATGACAGGGGAGTATCCTATAATTCACCCCTCCACTTT
TRBV3-1	many	TRBJ2-2	TRBD2	15	CASRPGLVATGELFF	TGTGCCAGCAGACCGGGACTAGTCGCCACCGGGGAGCTGTTTTTT
TRBV20-1	many	TRBJ2-3	TRBD2	14	CSASGGSSTDTQYF	TGCAGTGCCAGCGGGGGCTCTAGCACAGATACGCAGTATTTT
TRBV7-9	many	TRBJ2-1	NA	11	CASSWGGEQFF	TGTGCCAGCAGCTGGGGCGGTGAGCAGTTCTTC
TRBV7-2	many	TRBJ2-3	NA	17	CASSLVGGPPSTDTQYF	TGTGCCAGCAGCTTAGTAGGGGGGCCACCTAGCACAGATACGCAGTATTTT
TRBV11-3	many	TRBJ1-2	NA	13	CASSLSELYGYTF	TGTGCCAGCAGCTTAAGCGAGCTCTATGGCTACACCTTC
TRBV13	many	TRBJ2-1	TRBD2	17	CASSWSMGLAFYNEQFF	TGTGCCAGCAGCTGGTCCATGGGACTAGCGTTTTACAATGAGCAGTTCTTC
TRBV6-1	few	TRBJ1-3	TRBD1	14	CASSTGARGNTIYF	TGTGCCAGCAGCACAGGGGCTCGCGGAAACACCATATATTTT
TRBV7-2	many	TRBJ1-4	TRBD1	15	CASSPSTQGAEKLFF	TGTGCCAGCAGCCCAAGTACCCAGGGGGCTGAAAAACTGTTTTTT
TRBV5-8	many	TRBJ1-2	NA	14	CASSPGPIHYGYTF	TGTGCCAGCAGCCCCGGACCGATCCACTATGGCTACACCTTC
TRBV20-1	many	TRBJ2-3	TRBD2	16	CSARGGVAGGTDTQYF	TGCAGTGCTAGAGGCGGGGTAGCGGGGGGCACAGATACGCAGTATTTT
TRBV28	many	TRBJ2-7	NA	14	CASNEDGPLREQYF	TGTGCCAGCAACGAGGACGGACCACTACGTGAGCAGTACTTC
TRBV5-1	many	TRBJ2-3	NA	16	CASSWGTPKSTDTQYF	TGCGCCAGCAGCTGGGGGACCCCCAAAAGCACAGATACGCAGTATTTT
TRBV5-4	few	TRBJ2-5	NA	14	CASREDSYQETQYF	TGTGCCAGCAGGGAGGACTCGTACCAAGAGACCCAGTACTTC
TRBV11-3	many	TRBJ1-1	NA	14	CASSLGGTNTEAFF	TGTGCCAGCAGCTTGGGGGGGACGAACACTGAAGCTTTCTTT